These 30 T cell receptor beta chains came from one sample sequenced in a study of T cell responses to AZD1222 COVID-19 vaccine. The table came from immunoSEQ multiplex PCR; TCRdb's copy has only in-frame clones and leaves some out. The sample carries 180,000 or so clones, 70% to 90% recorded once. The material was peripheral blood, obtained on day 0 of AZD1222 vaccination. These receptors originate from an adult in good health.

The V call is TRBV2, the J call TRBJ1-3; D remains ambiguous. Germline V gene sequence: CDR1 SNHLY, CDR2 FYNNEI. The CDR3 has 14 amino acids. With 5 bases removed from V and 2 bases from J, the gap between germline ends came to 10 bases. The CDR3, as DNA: TGTGCCAGCAGTCCCACGGTCCCTGGAAACACCATATATTTT. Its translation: CASSPTVPGNTIYF.

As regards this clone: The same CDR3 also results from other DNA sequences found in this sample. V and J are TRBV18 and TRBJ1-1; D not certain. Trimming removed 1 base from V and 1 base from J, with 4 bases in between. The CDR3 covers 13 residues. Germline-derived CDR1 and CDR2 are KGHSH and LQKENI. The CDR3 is CASSPQGNTEAFF. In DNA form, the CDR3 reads TGTGCCAGCTCACCACAGGGGAACACTGAAGCTTTCTTT.

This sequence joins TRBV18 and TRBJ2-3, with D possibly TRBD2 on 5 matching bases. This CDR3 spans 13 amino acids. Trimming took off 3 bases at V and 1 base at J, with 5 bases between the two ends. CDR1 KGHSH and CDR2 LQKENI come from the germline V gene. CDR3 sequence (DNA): TGTGCCAGCTCACCGGAGGGCACAGATACGCAGTATTTT. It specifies CASSPEGTDTQYF.

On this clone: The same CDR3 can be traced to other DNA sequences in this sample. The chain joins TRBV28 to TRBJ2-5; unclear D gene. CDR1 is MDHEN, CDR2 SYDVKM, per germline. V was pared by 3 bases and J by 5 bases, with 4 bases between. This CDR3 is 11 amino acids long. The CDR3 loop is CASSLEETQYF. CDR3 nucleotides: TGTGCCAGCAGTTTGGAGGAGACCCAGTACTTC.

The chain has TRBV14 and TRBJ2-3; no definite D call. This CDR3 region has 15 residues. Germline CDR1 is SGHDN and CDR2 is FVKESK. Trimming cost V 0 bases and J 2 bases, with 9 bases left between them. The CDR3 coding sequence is TGTGCCAGCAGCCAAGACCCCGGAACCACAGATACGCAGTATTTT. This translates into CASSQDPGTTDTQYF.

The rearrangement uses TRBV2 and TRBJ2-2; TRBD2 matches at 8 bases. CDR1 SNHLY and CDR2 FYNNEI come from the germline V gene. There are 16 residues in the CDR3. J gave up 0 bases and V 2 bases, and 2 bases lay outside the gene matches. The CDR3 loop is CASSERGGTNTGELFF. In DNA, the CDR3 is TGTGCCAGCAGTGAACGCGGGGGGACGAACACCGGGGAGCTGTTTTTT. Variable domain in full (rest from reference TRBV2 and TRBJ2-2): EPEVTQTPSHQVTQMGQEVILRCVPISNHLYFYWYRQILGQKVEFLVSFYNNEISEKSEIFDDQFSVERPDGSNFTLKIRSTKLEDSAMYFCASSERGGTNTGELFFGEGSRLTVL.

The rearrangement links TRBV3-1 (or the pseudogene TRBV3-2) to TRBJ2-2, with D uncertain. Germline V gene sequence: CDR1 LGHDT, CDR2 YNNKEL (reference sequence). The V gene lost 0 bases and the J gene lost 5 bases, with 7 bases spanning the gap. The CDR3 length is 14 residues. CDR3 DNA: TGTGCCAGCAGCCAAGATTTAGTAACCGGGGAGCTGTTTTTT. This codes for CASSQDLVTGELFF.

CDR3 in amino acids: CASSPGSNTEAFF. The CDR3, as DNA: TGTGCCAGCAGCCCCGGTTCAAACACTGAAGCTTTCTTT. The V gene is TRBV6-5, the J gene TRBJ1-1, with unresolved D. Trimming removed 6 bases from V and 2 bases from J, with 10 bases in between. Germline CDR1 MNHEY, CDR2 SVGAGI. This CDR3 region has 13 residues.

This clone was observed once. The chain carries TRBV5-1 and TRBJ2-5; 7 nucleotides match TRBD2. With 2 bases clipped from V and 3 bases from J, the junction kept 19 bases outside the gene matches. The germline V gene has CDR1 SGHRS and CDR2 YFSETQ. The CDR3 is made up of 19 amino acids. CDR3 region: CASSFGVTGASGKEETQYF. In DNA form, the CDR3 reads TGCGCCAGCAGCTTCGGCGTGACCGGCGCTAGCGGAAAGGAAGAGACCCAGTACTTC. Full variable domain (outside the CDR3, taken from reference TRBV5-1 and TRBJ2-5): KAGVTQTPRYLIKTRGQQVTLSCSPISGHRSVSWYQQTPGQGLQFLFEYFSETQRNKGNFPGRFSGRQFSNSRSEMNVSTLELGDSALYLCASSFGVTGASGKEETQYFGPGTRLLVL.

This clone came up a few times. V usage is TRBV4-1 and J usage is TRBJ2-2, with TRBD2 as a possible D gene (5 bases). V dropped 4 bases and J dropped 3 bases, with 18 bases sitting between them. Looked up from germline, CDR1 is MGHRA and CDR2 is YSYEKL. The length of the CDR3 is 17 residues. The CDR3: CASSPGSLANDTGELFF. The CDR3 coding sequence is TGCGCCAGCAGCCCCGGGTCCCTAGCTAACGACACCGGGGAGCTGTTTTTT.

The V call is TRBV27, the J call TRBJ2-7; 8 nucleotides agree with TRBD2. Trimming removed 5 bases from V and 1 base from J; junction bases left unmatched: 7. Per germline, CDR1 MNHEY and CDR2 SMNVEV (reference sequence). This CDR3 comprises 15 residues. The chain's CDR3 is CASSPRGGQSYEQYF. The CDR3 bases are TGTGCCAGCAGTCCCCGGGGGGGGCAGTCCTACGAGCAGTACTTC.

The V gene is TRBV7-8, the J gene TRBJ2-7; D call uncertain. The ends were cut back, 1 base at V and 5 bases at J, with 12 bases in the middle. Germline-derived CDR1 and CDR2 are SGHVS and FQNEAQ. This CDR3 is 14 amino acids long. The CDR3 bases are TGTGCCAGCAGCTTAGATGTAGGTGATAACGAGCAGTACTTC. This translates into CASSLDVGDNEQYF. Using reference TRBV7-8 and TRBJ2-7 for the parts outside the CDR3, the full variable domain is GAGVSQSPRYKVAKRGQDVALRCDPISGHVSLFWYQQALGQGPEFLTYFQNEAQLDKSGLPSDRFFAERPEGSVSTLKIQRTQQEDSAVYLCASSLDVGDNEQYFGPGTRLTVT.

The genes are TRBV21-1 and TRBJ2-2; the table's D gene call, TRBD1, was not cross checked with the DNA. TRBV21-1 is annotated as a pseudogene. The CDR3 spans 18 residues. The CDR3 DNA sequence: TGTGCCAGCAGCAAGGCTGACAGACAAATCCCTAACACCGGGGAGCTGTTTTTT. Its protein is CASSKADRQIPNTGELFF.

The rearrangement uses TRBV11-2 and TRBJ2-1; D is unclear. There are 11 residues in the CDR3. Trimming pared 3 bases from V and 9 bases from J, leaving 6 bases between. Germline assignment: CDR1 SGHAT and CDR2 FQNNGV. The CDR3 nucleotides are TGTGCCAGCAGCTTTTTAGTTGAGCAGTTCTTC. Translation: CASSFLVEQFF.

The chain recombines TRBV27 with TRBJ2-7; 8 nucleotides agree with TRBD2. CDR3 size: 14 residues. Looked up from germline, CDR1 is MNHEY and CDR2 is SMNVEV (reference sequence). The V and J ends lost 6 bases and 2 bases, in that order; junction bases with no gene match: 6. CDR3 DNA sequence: TGTGCCAGCAGCCCGAGGACTAGCCCCTACGAGCAGTACTTC. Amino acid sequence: CASSPRTSPYEQYF.

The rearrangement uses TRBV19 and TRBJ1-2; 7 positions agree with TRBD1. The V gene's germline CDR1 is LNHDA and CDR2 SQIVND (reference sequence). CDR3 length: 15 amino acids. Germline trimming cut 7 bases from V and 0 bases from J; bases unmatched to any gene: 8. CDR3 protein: CASKPTGDPNYGYTF. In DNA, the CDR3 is TGTGCCAGTAAACCCACAGGGGATCCTAACTATGGCTACACCTTC.

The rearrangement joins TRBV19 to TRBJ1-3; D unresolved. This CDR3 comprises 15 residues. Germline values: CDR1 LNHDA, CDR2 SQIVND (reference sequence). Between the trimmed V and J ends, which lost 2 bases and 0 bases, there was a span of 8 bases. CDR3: CASSIKGNSGNTIYF. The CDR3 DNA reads TGTGCCAGTAGTATAAAGGGCAACTCTGGAAACACCATATATTTT. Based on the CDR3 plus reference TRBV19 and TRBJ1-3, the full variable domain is DGGITQSPKYLFRKEGQNVTLSCEQNLNHDAMYWYRQDPGQGLRLIYYSQIVNDFQKGDIAEGYSVSREKKESFPLTVTSAQKNPTAFYLCASSIKGNSGNTIYFGEGSWLTVV.

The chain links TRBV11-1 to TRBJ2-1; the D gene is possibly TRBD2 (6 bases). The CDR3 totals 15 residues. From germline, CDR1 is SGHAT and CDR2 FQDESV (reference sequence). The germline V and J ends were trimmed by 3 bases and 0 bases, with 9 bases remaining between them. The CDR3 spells CASSLMRGSYNEQFF. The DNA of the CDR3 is TGTGCCAGCAGCTTGATGCGGGGCTCCTACAATGAGCAGTTCTTC.

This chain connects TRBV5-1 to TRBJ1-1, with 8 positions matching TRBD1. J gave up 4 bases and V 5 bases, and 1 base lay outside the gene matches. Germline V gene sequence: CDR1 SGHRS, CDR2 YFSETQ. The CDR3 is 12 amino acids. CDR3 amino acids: CASSTGGTEAFF. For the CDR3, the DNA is TGCGCCAGCAGTACAGGGGGCACTGAAGCTTTCTTT.

CDR3: CASSLALSGRSTGELFF. In nucleotides, the CDR3 is TGTGCCAGCAGCTTAGCGCTCAGCGGGAGGAGCACCGGGGAGCTGTTTTTT. This chain connects TRBV7-2 to TRBJ2-2, with TRBD2 matching 9 bases. V shed 0 bases, J shed 4 bases, and the junction held 6 bases outside the gene matches. Germline assignment: CDR1 SGHTA and CDR2 FQGNSA. This CDR3 contains 17 residues.

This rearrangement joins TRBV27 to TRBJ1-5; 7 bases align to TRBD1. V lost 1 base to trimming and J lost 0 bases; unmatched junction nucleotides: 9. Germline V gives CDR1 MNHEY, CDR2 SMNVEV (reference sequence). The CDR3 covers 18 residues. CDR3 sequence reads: CASSLFALPGGSNQPQHF. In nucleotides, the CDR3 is TGTGCCAGCAGTTTATTTGCTTTGCCAGGGGGTAGCAATCAGCCCCAGCATTTT.

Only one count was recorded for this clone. CDR3 in DNA: TGTGCCAGCAGCCAAGGACTAGGGGCTATAGCCAAAAACATTCAGTACTTC. Translation: CASSQGLGAIAKNIQYF. The rearrangement uses TRBV3-1 (or the pseudogene TRBV3-2) and TRBJ2-4, with D possibly matching TRBD2 (6 bases). Germline assignment: CDR1 LGHDT and CDR2 YNNKEL (reference sequence). The CDR3 totals 17 residues. Trimming removed 1 base from V and 0 bases from J, with 13 bases in between.

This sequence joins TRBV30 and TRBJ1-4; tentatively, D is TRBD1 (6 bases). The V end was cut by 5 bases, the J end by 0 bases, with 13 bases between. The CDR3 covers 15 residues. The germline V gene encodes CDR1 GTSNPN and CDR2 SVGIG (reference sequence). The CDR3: CAWGTGGATNEKLFF. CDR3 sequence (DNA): TGTGCCTGGGGAACGGGGGGCGCAACTAATGAAAAACTGTTTTTT.

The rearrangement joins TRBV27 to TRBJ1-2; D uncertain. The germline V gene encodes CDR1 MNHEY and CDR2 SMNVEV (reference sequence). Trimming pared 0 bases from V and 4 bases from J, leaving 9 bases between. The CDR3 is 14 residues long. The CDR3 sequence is CASSLSTRPYGYTF. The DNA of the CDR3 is TGTGCCAGCAGTTTATCTACAAGGCCCTATGGCTACACCTTC.

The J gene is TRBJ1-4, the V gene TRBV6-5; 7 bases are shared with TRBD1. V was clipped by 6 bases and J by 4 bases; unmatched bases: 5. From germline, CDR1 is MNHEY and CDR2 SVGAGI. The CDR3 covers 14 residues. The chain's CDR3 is CASSHRGLNEKLFF. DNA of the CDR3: TGTGCCAGCAGCCACAGGGGCCTTAATGAAAAACTGTTTTTT.

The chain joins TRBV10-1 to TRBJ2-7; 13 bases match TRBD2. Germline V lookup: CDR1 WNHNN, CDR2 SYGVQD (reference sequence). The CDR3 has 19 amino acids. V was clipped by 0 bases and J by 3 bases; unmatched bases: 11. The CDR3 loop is CASSESPGLAGPKSYEQYF. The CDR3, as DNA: TGCGCCAGCAGTGAGTCTCCGGGACTAGCGGGACCAAAAAGCTACGAGCAGTACTTC.

The CDR3, as DNA: TGTGCCAGTAGTAGGGGTGGCACTGAAGCTTTCTTT. Protein: CASSRGGTEAFF. This chain connects TRBV19 to TRBJ1-1; unclear D gene. V dropped 4 bases and J dropped 4 bases, with 7 bases sitting between them. Germline CDR1 is LNHDA and CDR2 is SQIVND (reference sequence). The CDR3 extends over 12 amino acids.

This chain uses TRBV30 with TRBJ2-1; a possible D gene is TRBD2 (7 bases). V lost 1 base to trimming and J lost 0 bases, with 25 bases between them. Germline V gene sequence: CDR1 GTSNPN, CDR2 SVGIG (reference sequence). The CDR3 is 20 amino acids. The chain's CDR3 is CAWSGGARPSGRSSYNEQFF. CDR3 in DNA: TGTGCCTGGAGTGGGGGGGCTCGTCCTAGCGGCCGAAGCTCCTACAATGAGCAGTTCTTC.

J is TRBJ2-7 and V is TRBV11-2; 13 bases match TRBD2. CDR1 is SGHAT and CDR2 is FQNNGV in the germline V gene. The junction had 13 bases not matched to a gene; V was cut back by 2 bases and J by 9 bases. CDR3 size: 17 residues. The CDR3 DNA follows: TGTGCCAGCAGCTTATCTTCGGCAGGACTAGCGGGAGTGGTGCAGTACTTC. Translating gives CASSLSSAGLAGVVQYF.

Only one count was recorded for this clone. For the CDR3, the DNA is TGTGCCAGCAGTCGGACAGTAAGCTCTGGGGCCAACGTCCTGACTTTC. Its protein product is CASSRTVSSGANVLTF. V usage is TRBV6-6 and J usage is TRBJ2-6; tentative D call: TRBD1 (6 bases). This CDR3 contains 16 residues. V lost 5 bases, J lost 0 bases, and 11 bases lay in between. From germline, CDR1 is MNHNY and CDR2 SVGAGI (reference sequence).